The 27 T cell receptor beta chains below come from one sample, sequenced in a study of Ad26.COV2.S vaccination and SARS-CoV-2 variants. Clones were read by immunoSEQ multiplex PCR, and TCRdb kept only the in-frame ones, dropping some. Altogether roughly 240,000 clones are present, 88% being singletons, with the ten largest covering approximately 11%. As to treatment: roughly 20 received Ad26.COV2.S at low or high dose, single or two shots; 5 received placebo; per-sample allocation not given. Day 63 after the first vaccine or placebo injection was the time point for sampling. Sequenced here: peripheral blood, sampled in a trial of Ad26.COV2.S vaccine versus placebo. Every receptor here comes from a person between 18 and 65 years old who received the Ad26.COV2.S COVID-19 vaccine or a placebo.

This sequence joins TRBV7-9 and TRBJ2-3; a possible D gene is TRBD2 (6 bases). CDR3 length equals 15 residues. V was pared by 2 bases and J by 3 bases, with 12 bases between. Germline V gene lookup returns CDR1 SEHNR and CDR2 FQNEAQ (reference sequence). CDR3 coding DNA: TGTGCCAGCAGCTTACGGGAGTCACGGACAGATACGCAGTATTTT. Translated, it gives CASSLRESRTDTQYF. The full variable domain, completed using reference TRBV7-9 and TRBJ2-3, is DTGVSQNPRHKITKRGQNVTFRCDPISEHNRLYWYRQTLGQGPEFLTYFQNEAQLEKSRLLSDRFSAERPKGSFSTLEIQRTEQGDSAMYLCASSLRESRTDTQYFGPGTRLTVL.

This clone has a handful of counts. The V and J genes are TRBV6-5 and TRBJ1-5, with TRBD1 identical over 8 bases. V gave up 6 bases and J gave up 6 bases; unmatched junction bases: 4. Germline V lookup: CDR1 MNHEY, CDR2 SVGAGI. The CDR3 extends over 13 amino acids. The CDR3 here is CASRGQGGQPQHF. The CDR3 nucleotides read TGTGCCAGCAGAGGACAGGGAGGTCAGCCCCAGCATTTT.

V usage is TRBV30 and J usage is TRBJ2-7; TRBD1 is a possible D gene (6 bases). The length of the CDR3 is 13 residues. Trimming shortened V by 4 bases and J by 2 bases, and 12 bases separated the two germline ends. Per germline, CDR1 GTSNPN and CDR2 SVGIG (reference sequence). CDR3 sequence (DNA): TGTGCCTGGACGCGCAGGGGCACCTACGAGCAGTACTTC. Protein sequence: CAWTRRGTYEQYF.

The V and J genes are TRBV24-1 and TRBJ2-1; 7 bases match TRBD1. The V and J ends lost 4 bases and 0 bases, in that order; junction bases with no gene match: 5. The CDR3 has 16 residues. Germline-derived CDR1 and CDR2 are KGHDR and SFDVKD. The CDR3 coding sequence is TGTGCCACCAGTGACGCCGGGACAGTCTCCTACAATGAGCAGTTCTTC. It codes for CATSDAGTVSYNEQFF.

The chain employs TRBV7-9 and TRBJ2-5; D unresolved. The CDR3 length is 15 residues. Trimming removed 1 base at V and 5 bases at J, with 14 bases between. Germline V gives CDR1 SEHNR, CDR2 FQNEAQ (reference sequence). DNA for the CDR3: TGTGCCAGCAGCTTAGACGGAACGTATTTGGAGACCCAGTACTTC. Amino acids: CASSLDGTYLETQYF. Supplemented by reference TRBV7-9 and TRBJ2-5, the full variable domain reads DTGVSQNPRHKITKRGQNVTFRCDPISEHNRLYWYRQTLGQGPEFLTYFQNEAQLEKSRLLSDRFSAERPKGSFSTLEIQRTEQGDSAMYLCASSLDGTYLETQYFGPGTRLLVL.

V and J are TRBV30 and TRBJ1-5; TRBD1 agrees at 10 bases. In germline, CDR1 is GTSNPN, CDR2 SVGIG (reference sequence). The CDR3 is 15 residues long. J gave up 0 bases and V 3 bases, and 2 bases lay outside the gene matches. Here the CDR3 reads CAWRGQGSSNQPQHF. The CDR3 nucleotides read TGTGCCTGGAGGGGACAGGGGAGTAGCAATCAGCCCCAGCATTTT.

The V and J genes are TRBV27 and TRBJ1-2; D is perhaps TRBD1 (6 bases). Deletions cut 7 bases from V and 4 bases from J, with 19 bases between. Germline CDR1 is MNHEY and CDR2 is SMNVEV (reference sequence). The CDR3 spans 15 residues. The CDR3 loop reads CASTNHGGPSYGYTF. The CDR3 DNA reads TGTGCCAGCACCAACCACGGGGGGCCATCCTATGGCTACACCTTC.

Written as DNA, the CDR3 is TGTGCCAGCAGCCCCCCTGCTCGGACTAATGAAAAACTGTTTTTT. Residues: CASSPPARTNEKLFF. The rearrangement joins TRBV28 to TRBJ1-4; unclear D gene. The CDR3 contains 15 residues. CDR1 is MDHEN and CDR2 is SYDVKM in the germline V gene. The ends were cut back, 6 bases at V and 2 bases at J, with 13 bases in the middle.

This chain uses TRBV5-1 with TRBJ2-1; D is possibly TRBD2 (5 bases). Germline CDR1 reads SGHRS; CDR2 reads YFSETQ. Trimming left V 0 bases short and J 8 bases short, with 21 bases between. This CDR3 has 17 residues. The CDR3 sequence is CASSLGSLGSSPHEQFF. The CDR3 nucleotides are TGCGCCAGCAGCTTGGGATCCCTGGGATCTAGCCCTCATGAGCAGTTCTTC. Drawing the rest from reference TRBV5-1 and TRBJ2-1, the complete variable domain is KAGVTQTPRYLIKTRGQQVTLSCSPISGHRSVSWYQQTPGQGLQFLFEYFSETQRNKGNFPGRFSGRQFSNSRSEMNVSTLELGDSALYLCASSLGSLGSSPHEQFFGPGTRLTVL.

The chain is built from TRBV5-1 and TRBJ2-7; TRBD1 agrees at 7 bases. Germline CDR1 and CDR2: SGHRS and YFSETQ. The CDR3 runs to 14 residues. J lost 3 bases, V lost 7 bases, and 10 bases had no gene match. The DNA of the CDR3 is TGCGCCAGCGGATCCGGGACAGCAGTCTACGAGCAGTACTTC. Protein sequence: CASGSGTAVYEQYF.

The gene calls are TRBV7-2 and TRBJ1-5; D is undetermined. Germline V gives CDR1 SGHTA, CDR2 FQGNSA. V gave up 1 base and J gave up 5 bases, with 15 bases separating them. This CDR3 contains 16 residues. The CDR3 reads CASSLGVGRLDQPQHF. The DNA of the CDR3 is TGTGCCAGCAGCTTAGGCGTGGGTCGGTTAGATCAGCCCCAGCATTTT.

This chain joins TRBV6-6 and TRBJ1-1; perhaps TRBD1 as D (6 bases). The germline gives CDR1 MNHNY, CDR2 SVGAGI (reference sequence). The germline V and J ends were trimmed by 6 bases and 4 bases, with 15 bases remaining between them. There are 14 residues in the CDR3. As DNA, the CDR3 is TGTGCCAGCAGGGACTGGGGGGGGCCCACTGAAGCTTTCTTT. Translated, it gives CASRDWGGPTEAFF.

The chain recombines TRBV24-1 with TRBJ2-1; 12 bases agree with TRBD2. V lost 8 bases to trimming and J lost 7 bases; unmatched junction nucleotides: 2. This CDR3 has 13 amino acids. From germline, CDR1 is KGHDR and CDR2 SFDVKD. The CDR3 region is CATTSGGGNEQFF. CDR3 coding DNA: TGTGCCACCACTAGCGGGGGGGGGAATGAGCAGTTCTTC.

The V and J genes are TRBV5-1 and TRBJ1-2; no clear D. The CDR3 sequence is 14 residues long. The germline V gene encodes CDR1 SGHRS and CDR2 YFSETQ. Trimming took off 0 bases at V and 2 bases at J, with 8 bases between the two ends. CDR3 DNA: TGCGCCAGCAGCTTGGAACAGAAGAACTATGGCTACACCTTC. It specifies CASSLEQKNYGYTF.

The gene calls are TRBV19 and TRBJ2-2; D may be TRBD1 (5 bases). The CDR3 length is 12 residues. Germline assignment: CDR1 LNHDA and CDR2 SQIVND (reference sequence). V gave up 8 bases and J gave up 6 bases, with 10 bases separating them. The CDR3 region has the DNA TGTGCCAGTCTAGGGGTTTCCGGGGAGCTGTTTTTT. Translating it yields CASLGVSGELFF. The full variable domain, rest sourced from reference TRBV19 and TRBJ2-2, is DGGITQSPKYLFRKEGQNVTLSCEQNLNHDAMYWYRQDPGQGLRLIYYSQIVNDFQKGDIAEGYSVSREKKESFPLTVTSAQKNPTAFYLCASLGVSGELFFGEGSRLTVL.

This chain uses TRBV4-1 with TRBJ1-5, with D maybe TRBD1 (5 bases). The V end lost 4 bases, the J end lost 4 bases, and 23 bases lay between the germline ends. The germline gives CDR1 MGHRA, CDR2 YSYEKL. There are 18 residues in the CDR3. CDR3: CASSRQTPQGSSNQPQHF. The CDR3 bases are TGCGCCAGCAGCCGCCAAACACCTCAGGGAAGCAGTAATCAGCCCCAGCATTTT.

The chain joins TRBV4-2 to TRBJ1-3; the D gene is possibly TRBD1 (6 bases). The CDR3 sequence is 15 residues long. Germline CDR1 and CDR2: LGHNA and YNFKEQ. The ends were cut back, 4 bases at V and 3 bases at J, with 13 bases in the middle. The chain's CDR3 is CASSRRGDGGNTIYF. The DNA for the CDR3 is TGTGCCAGCAGCCGAAGGGGGGACGGTGGAAACACCATATATTTT.

The J gene is TRBJ2-7, the V gene TRBV7-2, with 10 positions matching TRBD1. The CDR3 length is 15 residues. Losses at the gene ends were 3 bases for V and 2 bases for J; bases not matched to a gene: 4. Germline V gene data show CDR1 as SGHTA and CDR2 as FQGNSA. Here the CDR3 reads CASSLDRGFTYEQYF. CDR3 nucleotide sequence: TGTGCCAGCAGCTTGGACAGGGGGTTTACCTACGAGCAGTACTTC.

The chain recombines TRBV29-1 with TRBJ1-1, with D tentatively TRBD1 (6 bases). The germline V gene encodes CDR1 SQVTM and CDR2 ANQGSEA. This CDR3 is 14 amino acids long. The V gene lost 5 bases and the J gene lost 1 base, with 14 bases spanning the gap. For the CDR3, the DNA is TGCAGCGTTACCAGGACAGCTCAGAACACTGAAGCTTTCTTT. Its translation: CSVTRTAQNTEAFF.

This clone was counted once. This sequence joins TRBV24-1 and TRBJ2-3, with D possibly being TRBD1 or TRBD2 (7 bases each). CDR1 is KGHDR and CDR2 is SFDVKD in the germline V gene. The CDR3 totals 17 residues. V was pared by 3 bases and J by 3 bases, with 18 bases between. The CDR3 here is CATSDPGGTGATDTQYF. The CDR3 DNA reads as TGTGCCACCAGTGATCCGGGAGGTACAGGGGCGACAGATACGCAGTATTTT.

This clone was recorded only once. This chain connects TRBV2 to TRBJ2-1, with 9 bases fitting TRBD1. Germline V gene data show CDR1 as SNHLY and CDR2 as FYNNEI. The trim removed 8 bases at V and 5 bases at J, leaving 10 bases unmatched. The CDR3 is 15 residues long. The CDR3 loop is CASLPGQGGNNEQFF. The CDR3 DNA is TGTGCCAGCTTACCGGGACAGGGAGGCAACAATGAGCAGTTCTTC.

The chain is built from TRBV27 and TRBJ1-5; D is unresolved. The CDR3 totals 14 residues. Germline loops: CDR1 MNHEY, CDR2 SMNVEV (reference sequence). Trimming stripped 5 bases from V and 0 bases from J, with 8 bases between. The CDR3 region is CASSPASSNQPQHF. For the CDR3, the DNA is TGTGCCAGCAGTCCGGCAAGTAGCAATCAGCCCCAGCATTTT.

This sequence joins TRBV28 and TRBJ1-2; D remains ambiguous. This CDR3 region has 17 residues. Germline CDR1 is MDHEN and CDR2 is SYDVKM. Between the trimmed V and J ends, which lost 3 bases and 3 bases, there was a span of 20 bases. The CDR3 DNA reads as TGTGCCAGCAGTTTCCCCGGCGGGTCGAGTGGGTACTATGGCTACACCTTC. Amino acid sequence: CASSFPGGSSGYYGYTF.

The rearrangement uses TRBV9 and TRBJ2-2; D might be TRBD1 or TRBD2, each matching 5 bases. Germline V CDR1 and CDR2: SGDLS, YYNGEE. Trimming took off 6 bases at V and 1 base at J, with 22 bases between the two ends. This CDR3 comprises 18 residues. DNA of the CDR3: TGTGCCAGCAACAAAGGCCGGGACCCCACTTGGAACACCGGGGAGCTGTTTTTT. As protein: CASNKGRDPTWNTGELFF. The whole variable domain, remainder taken from reference TRBV9 and TRBJ2-2, is DSGVTQTPKHLITATGQRVTLRCSPRSGDLSVYWYQQSLDQGLQFLIQYYNGEERAKGNILERFSAQQFPDLHSELNLSSLELGDSALYFCASNKGRDPTWNTGELFFGEGSRLTVL.

The gene calls are TRBV7-2 and TRBJ2-3; D is possibly TRBD1 (6 bases). V was cut by 6 bases and J by 0 bases, with 13 bases left in between. Germline loops: CDR1 SGHTA, CDR2 FQGNSA. The CDR3 runs to 15 residues. The CDR3 DNA reads TGTGCCAGCAGTTTTACAGGGCCAAGCACAGATACGCAGTATTTT. Translation: CASSFTGPSTDTQYF.

The V gene is TRBV6-5, the J gene TRBJ1-2; maybe TRBD1 (6 bases). The CDR3 covers 13 residues. The germline CDR1 and CDR2 sequences are MNHEY and SVGAGI. Trimming removed 5 bases from V and 7 bases from J, with 14 bases in between. In DNA, the CDR3 is TGTGCCAGCAGTACAACAGGGTGGGGTGGCTACACCTTC. This gives the protein CASSTTGWGGYTF.

The chain carries TRBV18 and TRBJ2-5; possible D gene TRBD1, 5 bases. Trimming pared 6 bases from V and 7 bases from J, leaving 9 bases between. The germline gives CDR1 KGHSH, CDR2 LQKENI. This CDR3 is built from 11 residues. The DNA for the CDR3 is TGTGCCAGCTCGGCAAGGGGGACCCAGTACTTC. It yields the protein CASSARGTQYF.